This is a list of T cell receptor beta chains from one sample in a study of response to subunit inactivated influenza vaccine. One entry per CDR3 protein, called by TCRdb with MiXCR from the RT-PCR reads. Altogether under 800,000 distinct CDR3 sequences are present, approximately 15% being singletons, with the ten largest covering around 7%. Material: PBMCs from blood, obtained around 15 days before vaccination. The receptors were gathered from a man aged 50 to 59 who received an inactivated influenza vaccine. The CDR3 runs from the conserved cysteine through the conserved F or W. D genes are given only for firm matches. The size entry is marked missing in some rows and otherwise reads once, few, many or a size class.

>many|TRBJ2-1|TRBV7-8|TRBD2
TGTGCCAGCAGCTTAGATGGGGGGGGGTTCTACAATGAGCAGTTCTTC
CASSLDGGGFYNEQFF
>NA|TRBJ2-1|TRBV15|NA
TGTGCCACCAGCAGAGGCTTGCAGGGCCCCTACAATGAGCAGTTCTTC
CATSRGLQGPYNEQFF
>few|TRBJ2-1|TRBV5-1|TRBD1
TGCGCCAGCAGCGAACGAAAGGCAGGGGGCCTCGATGAGCAGTTCTTC
CASSERKAGGLDEQFF
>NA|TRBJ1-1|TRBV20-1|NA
TGCAGTGGTGTCAGGGGAGGTGTGGGTCGCACTGAAGCTTTCTTT
CSGVRGGVGRTEAFF
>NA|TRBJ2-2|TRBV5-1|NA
TGCGCCAGCACTCCGACTAAGAACACCGGGGAGCTGTTTTTT
CASTPTKNTGELFF
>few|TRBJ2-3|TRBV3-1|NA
TGTGCCAGCAGCCAAAGGTTGCGGGCCCCAAGCACAGATACGCAGTATTTT
CASSQRLRAPSTDTQYF
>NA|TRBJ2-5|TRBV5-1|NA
TGCGCCAGCAGCTTGGGTGTTCAGTTAAAAGAGACCCAGTACTTC
CASSLGVQLKETQYF
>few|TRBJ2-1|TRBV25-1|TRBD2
TGTGCCAGCAGTGAATCTAGCGGGGGGGGTTATGAGCAGTTCTTC
CASSESSGGGYEQFF
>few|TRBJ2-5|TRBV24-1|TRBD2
TGTGCCACCCAAGGGAGGGGTGGCCAAGAGACCCAGTACTTC
CATQGRGGQETQYF
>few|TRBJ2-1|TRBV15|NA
TGTGCCACCAGCCCGAAATCCGGGACTGTGCAGTTCTTC
CATSPKSGTVQFF
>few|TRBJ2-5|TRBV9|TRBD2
TGTGCCAGCGGCCCGGGACTAGCGGGAGGTGGTGAGACCCAGTACTTC
CASGPGLAGGGETQYF
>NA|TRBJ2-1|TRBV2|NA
TGTGCCAGCAGTAGCCTCATACAGGACCCGTCGAACAATGAGCAGTTCTTC
CASSSLIQDPSNNEQFF
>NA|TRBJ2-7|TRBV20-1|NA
TGCAGTGCCCGGGCAGGGCCCTACGAGCAGTACTTC
CSARAGPYEQYF
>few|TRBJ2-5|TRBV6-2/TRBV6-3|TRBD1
TGTGCCAGCAGTTCCACCCGACAGGGCCAAGAGACCCAGTACTTC
CASSSTRQGQETQYF
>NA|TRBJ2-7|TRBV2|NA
TGTGCCAGCGGCGGGGCCTACGAGCAGTACTTC
CASGGAYEQYF
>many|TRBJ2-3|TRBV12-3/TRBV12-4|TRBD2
TGTGCCAGCACCATCCGGGCGGGAGGCACAGATACGCAGTATTTT
CASTIRAGGTDTQYF
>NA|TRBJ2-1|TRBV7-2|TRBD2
TGTGCCAGCAGCCAAACTAGCGGGAGGGGATCCTACAATGAGCAGTTCTTC
CASSQTSGRGSYNEQFF
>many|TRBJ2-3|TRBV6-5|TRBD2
TGTGCCAGCAGTTACTTAGCGGGCCGAGATACGCAGTATTTT
CASSYLAGRDTQYF
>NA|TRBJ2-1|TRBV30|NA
TGTGCCTGGAGTAGAACTTTGTATGAGCAGTTCTTC
CAWSRTLYEQFF
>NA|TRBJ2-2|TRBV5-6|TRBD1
TGTGCCAGCAGCTCACCCCCGGGACAGGGGAGAGCCGGGGAGCTGTTTTTT
CASSSPPGQGRAGELFF
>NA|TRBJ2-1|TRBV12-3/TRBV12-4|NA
TGTGCCAGCAGCCCCCCCGGCAGGTTAACCCGCAATGAGCAGTTCTTC
CASSPPGRLTRNEQFF
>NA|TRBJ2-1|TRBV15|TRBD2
TGTGCCACCAGCAGACCACACCGACTAGCGGGGGGGAATGAGCAGTTCTTC
CATSRPHRLAGGNEQFF
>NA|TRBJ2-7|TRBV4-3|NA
TGCGCCAGCAGCCACATGGTGGGGGGCCCCTACGAGCAGTACTTC
CASSHMVGGPYEQYF
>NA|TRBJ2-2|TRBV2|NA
TGTGCCAGCAGCCCCACGGGTGGGGACACCGGGGAGCTGTTTTTT
CASSPTGGDTGELFF
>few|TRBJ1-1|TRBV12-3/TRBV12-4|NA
TGTGCCAGCATGGGGGGCGCAAGAACTGAAGCTTTCTTT
CASMGGARTEAFF
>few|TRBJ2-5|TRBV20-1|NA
TGCAGTGCTAGGAGAGGTGGGGGAGAGACCCAGTACTTC
CSARRGGGETQYF
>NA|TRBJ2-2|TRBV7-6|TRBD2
TGTGCCAGCAGCCGGCTAGCGGGGGGGCTCCTCACCGGGGAGCTGTTTTTT
CASSRLAGGLLTGELFF
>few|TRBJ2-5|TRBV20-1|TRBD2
TGCAGTGCTTTCGGACTAGAAGAGACCCAGTACTTC
CSAFGLEETQYF
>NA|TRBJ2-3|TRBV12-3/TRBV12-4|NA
TGTGCCAGCAGTTTCGGGGCAGGGTCCCGGACAGATACGCAGTATTTT
CASSFGAGSRTDTQYF
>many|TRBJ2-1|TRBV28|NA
TGTGCCAGCAGTTTTGGCACCTTGGCCTACAATGAGCAGTTCTTC
CASSFGTLAYNEQFF
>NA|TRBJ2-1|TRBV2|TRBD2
TGTGCCAGCAGGGAACTAGCGGGAGGGTTGAATGAGCAGTTCTTC
CASRELAGGLNEQFF
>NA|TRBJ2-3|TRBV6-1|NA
TGTGCCAGCATGGGTGGCGACAGGCGATATGGGGGTACGCAGTATTTT
CASMGGDRRYGGTQYF
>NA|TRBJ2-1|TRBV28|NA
TGTGCCAGCAGTTGGGGAGGGGGGGCCTACAATGAGCAGTTCTTC
CASSWGGGAYNEQFF
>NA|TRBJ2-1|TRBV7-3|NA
TGTGCCAGCGGCTTCGGGTTAATAAATGAGCAGTTCTTC
CASGFGLINEQFF
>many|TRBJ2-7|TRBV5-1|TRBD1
TGCGCCAGCAGCCCCCCCGGACAGGTTCTCGAGCAGTACTTC
CASSPPGQVLEQYF
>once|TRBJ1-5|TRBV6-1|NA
TGTGCCAGCAGAACGGCAGGGTTGAGCAATCAGCCCCAGCATTTT
CASRTAGLSNQPQHF
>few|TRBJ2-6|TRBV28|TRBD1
TGTGCCAGCACCACGACAGGGGAAGCTGGGGCCAACGTCCTGACTTTC
CASTTTGEAGANVLTF
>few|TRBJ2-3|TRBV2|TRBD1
TGTGCCAGCAGTGGACAGGGGGCGCCGGGAGATACGCAGTATTTT
CASSGQGAPGDTQYF
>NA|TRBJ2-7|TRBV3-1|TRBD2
TGTGCCAGCAGCCAAGACGGGACTAGCGTAGCCGAGCAGTACTTC
CASSQDGTSVAEQYF
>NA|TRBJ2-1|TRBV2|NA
TGTGCCAGCCTCAATAATCCAGGAGTGCAGTTCTTC
CASLNNPGVQFF
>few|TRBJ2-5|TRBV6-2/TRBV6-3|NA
TGTGCCAGCAGTTACTCAGAGGCGGGGAAGGAGACCCAGTACTTC
CASSYSEAGKETQYF
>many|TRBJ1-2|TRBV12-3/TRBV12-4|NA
TGTGCCAGCAGTTTAGGGGGGGACAATGGCTACACCTTC
CASSLGGDNGYTF
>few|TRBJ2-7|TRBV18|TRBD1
TGTGCCAGCTCACCATCGACAGGGGGCAACGAGCAGTACTTC
CASSPSTGGNEQYF
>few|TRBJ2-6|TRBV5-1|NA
TGCGCCAGCAGCTTGGACGGAATATCTGGGGCCAACGTCCTGACTTTC
CASSLDGISGANVLTF
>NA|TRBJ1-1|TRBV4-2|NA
TGTGCCAGCCGCGCAGTCCCCAACACTGAAGCTTTCTTT
CASRAVPNTEAFF
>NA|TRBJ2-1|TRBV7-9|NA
TGTGCCAGCAGCTTAGTACTGGCCCTGCACAATGAGCAGTTCTTC
CASSLVLALHNEQFF
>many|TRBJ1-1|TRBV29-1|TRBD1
TGCAGCGTCCGTACAGGGGGCAGGGGCACTGAAGCTTTCTTT
CSVRTGGRGTEAFF
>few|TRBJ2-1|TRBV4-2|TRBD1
TGTGCCAGCAGCCAAACCGACAGGGCCTACAATGAGCAGTTCTTC
CASSQTDRAYNEQFF
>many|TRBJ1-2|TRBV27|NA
TGTGCCAGCAGTTTAGGGCGGTCCTATGGCTACACCTTC
CASSLGRSYGYTF
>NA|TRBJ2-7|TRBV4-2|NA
TGTGCCAGCAGCCAAGATTTTGCAGGGTGGTCCTACGAGCAGTACTTC
CASSQDFAGWSYEQYF